Listed below are T cell receptor beta chains from one sample, sequenced in a study of T cell changes during pregnancy in multiple sclerosis. Libraries were prepared by immunoSEQ multiplex PCR; TCRdb keeps only in-frame clonotypes and omits some of them. Among around 39,000 clones listed, about 88% were seen once. This specimen consisted of CD8+ T cells from peripheral blood mononuclear cells, obtained in the first trimester of pregnancy. These receptors originate from a female donor with multiple sclerosis, enrolled in a pregnancy study. Both conserved end residues are part of each CDR3. D genes are given only for firm matches. Clone size is given for some rows only: seen once, a few or many times, or a class if the clone is expanded.

size: -
D: -
J: TRBJ2-7
V: TRBV21-1
DNA: TGTGCCAGCAGCAAAGTGGGCTTCTCCTACGAGCAGTACTTC
CDR3: CASSKVGFSYEQYF

size: -
D: -
J: TRBJ2-7
V: TRBV6-1
DNA: TGTGCCAGCAGTGAAGCGCTTTGGGACACGCAGTACTTC
CDR3: CASSEALWDTQYF

size: -
D: -
J: TRBJ1-1
V: TRBV7-2
DNA: TGTGCCAGCAGCTTAGGTCCCGGGGGGAACACTGAAGCTTTCTTT
CDR3: CASSLGPGGNTEAFF

size: -
D: -
J: TRBJ1-2
V: TRBV5-5
DNA: TGTGCCAGCAGCTCGCAACCGATCGGAACCCGGGACTCCTATCTAGGCTACACCTTC
CDR3: CASSSQPIGTRDSYLGYTF

size: once
D: -
J: TRBJ1-2
V: TRBV4-3
DNA: TGCGCCAGCAGTCCGACTGCCAACTATGGCTACACCTTC
CDR3: CASSPTANYGYTF

size: -
D: TRBD2
J: TRBJ2-1
V: TRBV29-1
DNA: TGCAGCGTAGCCGGGACTAGGCCCTACAATGAGCAGTTCTTC
CDR3: CSVAGTRPYNEQFF

size: once
D: TRBD1
J: TRBJ2-7
V: TRBV4-3
DNA: TGCGCCAGCAGCCAAGATTCGGGACAGGGGTACGAGCAGTACTTC
CDR3: CASSQDSGQGYEQYF

size: -
D: -
J: TRBJ2-7
V: TRBV7-8
DNA: TGTGCCAGCAACTCCGAACGTTCGTTTTCCTACGAGCAGTACTTC
CDR3: CASNSERSFSYEQYF

size: once
D: TRBD2
J: TRBJ2-5
V: TRBV7-6
DNA: TGTGCCAGCAGCTTCCCTAGCGGGGGTGGGGGGAATCAAGAGACCCAGTACTTC
CDR3: CASSFPSGGGGNQETQYF

size: -
D: -
J: TRBJ2-4
V: TRBV29-1
DNA: TGCAGCGCCGGGGAACAAAATGAAAACATTCAGTACTTC
CDR3: CSAGEQNENIQYF

size: -
D: TRBD2
J: TRBJ2-1
V: TRBV27
DNA: TGTGCCAGCATGGGACTAGTACCCAATGAGCAGTTCTTC
CDR3: CASMGLVPNEQFF